Presented here are 21 T cell receptor beta chains from one specimen sequenced in a study of early T cells in non-severe SARS-CoV-2 infection. TCRdb processed the 5' RACE reads anew with MiXCR; each CDR3 protein has one entry. The repertoire includes about 26,000 distinct CDR3 sequences, under 5% of them detected once, and 5% to 7.5% sits in the top ten. The sample comprised whole blood. The source is an adult who was a healthcare worker with PCR-confirmed SARS-CoV-2 infection or an uninfected control (not recorded which).

There are many counts of this clonotype. The V gene is TRBV4-2, the J gene TRBJ2-2; 12 positions match TRBD2. V shed 4 bases, J shed 6 bases, and the junction held 6 bases outside the gene matches. The CDR3 loop spans 16 amino acids. CDR1 and CDR2 from the germline V gene are LGHNA and YNFKEQ. DNA for the CDR3: TGTGCCAGCAGCCTCGGACTAGCGGGACGGTCCGGGGAGCTGTTTTTT. This encodes CASSLGLAGRSGELFF.

This clonotype has ten or more counts. V is TRBV7-9 and J is TRBJ2-3, with TRBD2 as a possible D gene (5 bases). V lost 3 bases, J lost 2 bases, and 9 bases lay in between. This CDR3 region has 14 residues. Germline CDR1 and CDR2: SEHNR and FQNEAQ (reference sequence). The CDR3 sequence is CASSFPLDTDTQYF. CDR3 bases: TGTGCCAGCAGCTTCCCACTAGACACAGATACGCAGTATTTT.

At least ten counts were recorded for this clonotype. The chain recombines TRBV4-2 with TRBJ2-7; 8 bases align to TRBD2. CDR1 and CDR2 (germline): LGHNA, YNFKEQ. The CDR3 is made up of 16 amino acids. After removal of 1 base from V and 5 bases from J, the junction contained 10 bases not matched to a gene. CDR3 bases: TGTGCCAGCAGCCAAGGATCTGGGACTAGTCTAAACGAGCAGTACTTC. Its translation is CASSQGSGTSLNEQYF.

The gene calls are TRBV6-5 and TRBJ2-5, with a weak D call TRBD1 (5 bases). This CDR3 spans 13 amino acids. V was clipped by 4 bases and J by 6 bases, with 12 bases between them. Germline-derived CDR1 and CDR2 are MNHEY and SVGAGI. The CDR3 coding sequence is TGTGCCAGCAGTTTAGGGGCACGGAAGACCCAGTACTTC. It encodes CASSLGARKTQYF.

This clonotype appeared a few times. The chain combines TRBV4-3 with TRBJ1-4; tentatively, D is TRBD1 (5 bases). The CDR3 totals 15 residues. The germline CDR1 and CDR2 sequences are LGHNA and YSLEER. The V gene lost 0 bases and the J gene lost 4 bases, with 9 bases spanning the gap. In nucleotides, the CDR3 is TGCGCCAGCAGCCAAGACAGGGACCTTAATGAAAAACTGTTTTTT. Translating it yields CASSQDRDLNEKLFF.

This clonotype was recorded many times. The CDR3 is CASSPEVGSYNEQFF. CDR3 nucleotides: TGTGCCAGCTCACCAGAAGTGGGCTCCTACAATGAGCAGTTCTTC. The chain couples TRBV18 to TRBJ2-1; no firm D call. V gave up 2 bases and J gave up 0 bases, with 8 bases separating them. This CDR3 is built from 15 residues. The germline V gene has CDR1 KGHSH and CDR2 LQKENI. Variable domain in full (rest from reference TRBV18 and TRBJ2-1): NAGVMQNPRHLVRRRGQEARLRCSPMKGHSHVYWYRQLPEEGLKFMVYLQKENIIDESGMPKERFSAEFPKEGPSILRIQQVVRGDSAAYFCASSPEVGSYNEQFFGPGTRLTVL.

This clonotype was observed at least ten times. The J gene is TRBJ2-7, the V gene TRBV20-1; possibly TRBD2 for D (5 bases). Trimming took off 2 bases at V and 1 base at J, with 9 bases between the two ends. The CDR3 is 13 amino acids. Germline V gene lookup returns CDR1 DFQATT and CDR2 SNEGSKA (reference sequence). CDR3 in DNA: TGCAGTGCTAGATCGGGGTGGTCCTACGAGCAGTACTTC. Translated: CSARSGWSYEQYF.

This clonotype showed up many times. The chain has TRBV5-1 and TRBJ1-5, with 8 bases matching TRBD1. Germline V gives CDR1 SGHRS, CDR2 YFSETQ. V was clipped by 4 bases and J by 2 bases; unmatched bases: 2. The CDR3 is 14 amino acids. The CDR3: CASSPTGGNQPQHF. The CDR3, as DNA: TGCGCCAGCAGCCCGACAGGGGGCAATCAGCCCCAGCATTTT. The full variable domain, in which reference TRBV5-1 and TRBJ1-5 provide the parts outside the CDR3, is KAGVTQTPRYLIKTRGQQVTLSCSPISGHRSVSWYQQTPGQGLQFLFEYFSETQRNKGNFPGRFSGRQFSNSRSEMNVSTLELGDSALYLCASSPTGGNQPQHFGDGTRLSIL.

This clonotype was detected many times. The chain couples TRBV7-2 to TRBJ1-2, with no clear D. V lost 7 bases to trimming and J lost 3 bases, with 12 bases between them. CDR1 is SGHTA and CDR2 is FQGNSA in the germline V gene. The CDR3 sequence is 13 residues long. CDR3 residues: CASTRGVDYGYTF. For the CDR3, the DNA is TGTGCCAGCACGAGAGGCGTGGACTATGGCTACACCTTC.

This clonotype was counted at least ten times. The chain couples TRBV20-1 to TRBJ2-1; 9 bases are a match to TRBD2. The length of the CDR3 is 13 residues. V lost 6 bases to trimming and J lost 4 bases; unmatched junction nucleotides: 4. CDR1 DFQATT and CDR2 SNEGSKA come from the germline V gene (reference sequence). The CDR3 bases are TGCAGTGCCCGGACTAGCGTATACAATGAGCAGTTCTTC. Amino acid sequence: CSARTSVYNEQFF.

This clonotype showed up many times. The chain uses TRBV6-2 or TRBV6-3 and TRBJ2-1; 8 positions match TRBD1. The V gene end was trimmed by 7 bases and the J gene end by 6 bases; junction bases not matched to a gene: 8. There are 14 residues in the CDR3. Germline V lookup: CDR1 MNHEY, CDR2 SVGEGT. The chain's CDR3 is CASNDRGASNEQFF. The CDR3 DNA is TGTGCCAGCAACGACAGGGGAGCGTCCAATGAGCAGTTCTTC.

This clonotype was seen at least ten times. This sequence joins TRBV6-6 and TRBJ1-1; D unclear. V gave up 6 bases and J gave up 0 bases, with 5 bases separating them. The CDR3 consists of 12 residues. In germline, CDR1 is MNHNY, CDR2 SVGAGI (reference sequence). Here the CDR3 DNA reads TGTGCCAGCAGGAATTTGAACACTGAAGCTTTCTTT. Its translation is CASRNLNTEAFF.

Many counts were recorded for this clonotype. This chain links TRBV7-2 with TRBJ2-3; 7 bases are shared with TRBD2. With 5 bases clipped from V and 7 bases from J, the junction kept 6 bases outside the gene matches. The CDR3 spans 13 residues. CDR1 is SGHTA, CDR2 FQGNSA, per germline. The CDR3 here is CASSPLAAHTQYF. The CDR3 coding sequence is TGTGCCAGCAGCCCCCTAGCGGCACATACGCAGTATTTT.

V is TRBV13 and J is TRBJ1-4; TRBD1 matches at 7 bases. Per germline, CDR1 PRHDT and CDR2 FYEKMQ (reference sequence). Trimming removed 4 bases from V and 3 bases from J; junction bases left unmatched: 5. The CDR3 sequence is 15 residues long. CDR3 sequence reads: CASSSDRAPNEKLFF. The CDR3 DNA reads TGTGCCAGCAGCTCAGACAGGGCTCCTAATGAAAAACTGTTTTTT.

In its sample, this clonotype ranks as medium-sized (0.01 to 0.1%). CDR3 in DNA: TGCGCCAGCAGCCAAGTAAGACTAGCAGTTTACAATGAGCAGTTCTTC. Amino acid sequence: CASSQVRLAVYNEQFF. The gene calls are TRBV4-1 and TRBJ2-1; TRBD2 agrees at 7 bases. This CDR3 is 16 amino acids long. The germline gives CDR1 MGHRA, CDR2 YSYEKL. Losses at the gene ends were 1 base for V and 4 bases for J; bases not matched to a gene: 7.

This clonotype was seen only a few times. Germline is not matched at one junction end, which may reflect a read error. The rearrangement links TRBV3-1 to TRBJ2-7, with D maybe TRBD1 (6 bases). This CDR3 is built from 13 residues. Per germline, CDR1 LGHDT and CDR2 YNNKEL (reference sequence). CDR3 nucleotides: TGTGCCAGCAGCCCACAAGGCGGACAGACTACCATGTTC. This codes for CASSPQGGQTTMF.

The chain joins TRBV5-6 to TRBJ2-2, with TRBD1 matching over 7 bases. Per the germline V gene, CDR1 is SGHDT and CDR2 is YYEEEE. The ends lost 4 bases at V and 3 bases at J; junction bases unmatched: 6. This CDR3 has 15 residues. CDR3 bases: TGTGCCAGCAGCCGCCGGGACAGAGACACCGGGGAGCTGTTTTTT. Its translation is CASSRRDRDTGELFF.

This clonotype was recorded at least ten times. The rearrangement joins TRBV29-1 to TRBJ1-6, with a tentative D call TRBD1 (5 bases). V was cut by 4 bases and J by 8 bases, with 12 bases left in between. The CDR3 has 13 amino acids. CDR1 is SQVTM, CDR2 ANQGSEA, per germline. The chain's CDR3 is CSVGRGRDSPLHF. The CDR3 DNA follows: TGCAGCGTTGGAAGGGGCCGGGATTCACCCCTCCACTTT.

V gene TRBV7-8 combines with J gene TRBJ2-2; TRBD2 matches 11 bases. The trim removed 1 base at V and 7 bases at J, leaving 5 bases unmatched. The CDR3 has 16 residues. CDR1 and CDR2 from the germline V gene are SGHVS and FQNEAQ. The CDR3 reads CASSLVAGGPIGELFF. The CDR3 DNA reads TGTGCCAGCAGCTTAGTAGCGGGAGGGCCAATCGGGGAGCTGTTTTTT.

In its sample, this clonotype was seen many times. The chain is built from TRBV15 and TRBJ1-6; TRBD1 matches at 9 bases. Germline CDR1 reads LNHNV; CDR2 reads YYDKDF (reference sequence). V was pared by 3 bases and J by 9 bases, with 3 bases of the junction left unmatched. The CDR3 is 14 amino acids. CDR3 loop: CATSRGQGSSPLHF. The DNA for the CDR3 is TGTGCCACCAGCAGGGGACAGGGCAGTTCACCCCTCCACTTT.

This clonotype was counted many times. V is TRBV20-1 and J is TRBJ2-3; D gene unclear. V lost 3 bases and J lost 0, with 13 bases in between. Germline-derived CDR1 and CDR2 are DFQATT and SNEGSKA (reference sequence). The CDR3 runs to 15 residues. The CDR3 coding sequence is TGCAGTGCTAGCCGAATGGACCCTAGCACAGATACGCAGTATTTT. This translates into CSASRMDPSTDTQYF.